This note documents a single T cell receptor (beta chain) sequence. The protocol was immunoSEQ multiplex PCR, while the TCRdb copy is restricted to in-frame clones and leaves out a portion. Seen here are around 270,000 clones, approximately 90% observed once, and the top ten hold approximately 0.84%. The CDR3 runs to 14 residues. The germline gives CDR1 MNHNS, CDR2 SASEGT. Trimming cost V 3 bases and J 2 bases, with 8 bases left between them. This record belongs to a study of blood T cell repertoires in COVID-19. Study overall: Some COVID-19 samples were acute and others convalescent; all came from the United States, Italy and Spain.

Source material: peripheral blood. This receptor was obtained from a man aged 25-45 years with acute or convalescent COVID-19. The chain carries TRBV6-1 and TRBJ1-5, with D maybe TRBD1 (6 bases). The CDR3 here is CASSEGAGNQPQHF. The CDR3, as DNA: TGTGCCAGCAGTGAGGGGGCGGGCAATCAGCCCCAGCATTTT.